Given below is one T cell receptor beta chain in context. CDR1 MDHEN and CDR2 SYDVKM come from the germline V gene. The CDR3 covers 15 residues. V was clipped by 5 bases and J by 3 bases, with 17 bases between them. The data were obtained in a study of blood T cell repertoires in COVID-19. Repertoires were generated with immunoSEQ multiplex PCR, while TCRdb's copy carries only in-frame clones and drops some. This sample has approximately 100,000 clones, with just over 85% found just once. V usage is TRBV28 and J usage is TRBJ2-7; a possible D gene is TRBD2 (6 bases). The sequenced material came from PBMCs or T cells enriched from blood (not recorded which). This sequence was found in a woman between 50 and 59 years old who had recovered from COVID-19. The CDR3 protein is CASSPITGGIYEQYF. In DNA, the CDR3 is TGTGCCAGCAGTCCCATCACAGGAGGGATCTACGAGCAGTACTTC.